A selection of T cell receptor beta chains follows, all from one sample in a study of cytomegalovirus exposure and HLA in healthy donors. Libraries were prepared by immunoSEQ multiplex PCR; TCRdb keeps only in-frame clonotypes and omits some of them. The table has 150,000 to 200,000 clones, roughly 82% seen once; the top ten hold under 15%. Sample: PBMCs. The receptor set was obtained from a woman in her 30s in good health and CMV-seropositive. Each CDR3 is given without its conserved first and last residue. Clone size is stated in some rows and not others, as once, few, many or a class when expanded.

clone_size cdr3_length v_call cdr3_aa
. 12 TRBV28 ASSKGQEFYEQY
. 13 TRBV11-3 ASSLGGQGVDEQF
. 12 TRBV7-9 ASSLNQGLSGYT
. 11 TRBV5-1 ASETGDYGELF
. 9 TRBV28 ASRGRWEQY
. 14 TRBV11-3 ASSFGLAGEGETQY
. 12 TRBV10-1 ASSDGQGSRRAF
. 11 TRBV6-5 ASSSTGAGGYT
. 9 TRBV5-6 ASSFRGEAF
. 12 TRBV15 ATSYKSGPGGYT
. 12 TRBV7-9 ASSLTGKLYEQY
. 11 TRBV27 ASSQGHSYEQY
once 14 TRBV5-1 ASSSRPGQGADEQF
. 12 TRBV28 ASGGQVKIYEQY
. 14 TRBV6-5 ASSYTSGSLVDTQY
. 13 TRBV2 ASSEAGTGIHEQY
. 11 TRBV6-5 ASKTGTGPLQF
. 13 TRBV5-1 ASSPGTGIAGELF
. 9 TRBV2 ASLLTSEQY
. 17 TRBV4-1 ASSQEPTSGRALTYEQY
. 15 TRBV21-1 ASSPLGGSGPPDTQY
. 15 TRBV4-1 ASSQDLAGYSTDTQY
. 12 TRBV6-5 ASSLRDRESVLT
. 14 TRBV19 ASRSTYRVTNQPQH
. 11 TRBV29-1 SAAGGGNTEAF
. 11 TRBV11-2 ASSGGPNQPQH
. 13 TRBV6-4 ASSDQGQVGGELF
. 13 TRBV28 ASRWGQGVPNEQF
. 12 TRBV28 ASIPRGWGEKLF
once 13 TRBV6-5 ASSLGAGGQETQY
. 12 TRBV7-2 ASSRGGTVYGYT
. 14 TRBV27 ASSLPDSGGRSEQY
. 14 TRBV30 AWRGQGLAGYNEQF
. 12 TRBV9 ASSVAGAVDTIY
. 10 TRBV19 ASGLTDEKLF
. 12 TRBV9 ASTPWGGQETQY
. 13 TRBV6-5 ASRDGQVSNQPQH
. 12 TRBV29-1 SVEDPRTNEKLF
. 11 TRBV9 ASRGGLNTEAF
. 14 TRBV5-4 ASSLGGSTHRNEQF
. 15 TRBV6-1 ASSDPWTGTTNEKLF
. 13 TRBV6-5 ASSQGQGSLYEQY
. 12 TRBV5-1 ASRGGQGTTEAF
. 11 TRBV29-1 SVGIGGAGEQF
. 12 TRBV18 ASSQGLRGTEAF